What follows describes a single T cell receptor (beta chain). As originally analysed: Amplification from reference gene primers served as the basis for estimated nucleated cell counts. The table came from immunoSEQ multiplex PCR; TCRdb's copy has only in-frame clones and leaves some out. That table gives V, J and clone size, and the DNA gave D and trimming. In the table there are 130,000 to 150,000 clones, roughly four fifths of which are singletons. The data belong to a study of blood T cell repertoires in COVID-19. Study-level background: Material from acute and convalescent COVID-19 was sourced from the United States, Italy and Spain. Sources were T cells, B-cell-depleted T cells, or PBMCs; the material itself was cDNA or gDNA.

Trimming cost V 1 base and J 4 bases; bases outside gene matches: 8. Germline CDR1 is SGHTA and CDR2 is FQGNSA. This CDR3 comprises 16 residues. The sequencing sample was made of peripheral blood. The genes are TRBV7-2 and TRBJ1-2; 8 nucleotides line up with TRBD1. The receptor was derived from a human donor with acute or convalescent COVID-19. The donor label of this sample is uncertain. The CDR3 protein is CASSLGRIDRGYGYTF. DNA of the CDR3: TGTGCCAGCAGCTTAGGACGGATTGACAGGGGCTATGGCTACACCTTC.